One sample yielded the 21 T cell receptor beta chains listed below, sequenced in a study of blood T cell repertoires in COVID-19. Libraries were prepared by immunoSEQ multiplex PCR; TCRdb keeps only in-frame clonotypes and omits some of them. The data contain hundreds of thousands of clones, over 70% of them singletons. Sequences were obtained from peripheral blood. These receptors were taken from a woman between 50 and 59 years old with COVID-19, enrolled during active disease.

The chain's CDR3 is CASSPPRQGRNTEAFF. Here the CDR3 DNA reads TGTGCCAGCAGCCCGCCCCGACAGGGACGGAACACTGAAGCTTTCTTT. The chain links TRBV5-4 to TRBJ1-1; TRBD1 agrees at 7 bases. J lost 1 base, V lost 4 bases, and 10 bases had no gene match. This CDR3 region has 16 residues. Germline CDR1 SGHNT, CDR2 YYREEE (reference sequence). Together with reference TRBV5-4 and TRBJ1-1, the CDR3 gives the full variable domain: ETGVTQSPTHLIKTRGQQVTLRCSSQSGHNTVSWYQQALGQGPQFIFQYYREEENGRGNFPPRFSGLQFPNYSSELNVNALELDDSALYLCASSPPRQGRNTEAFFGQGTRLTVV.

The rearrangement links TRBV3-1 (or the pseudogene TRBV3-2) to TRBJ2-1; possibly TRBD2 for D (5 bases). This CDR3 spans 18 amino acids. Trimming shortened V by 0 bases and J by 4 bases, and 19 bases separated the two germline ends. CDR1 is LGHDT and CDR2 is YNNKEL in the germline V gene (reference sequence). The DNA for the CDR3 is TGTGCCAGCAGCCAAGAGATGCGGTTTGGAGGCCGATACAATGAGCAGTTCTTC. Amino acid sequence: CASSQEMRFGGRYNEQFF.

V gene TRBV5-1 combines with J gene TRBJ2-1; 7 bases are a match to TRBD1. This CDR3 has 12 amino acids. Germline CDR1 is SGHRS and CDR2 is YFSETQ. V lost 4 bases to trimming and J lost 9 bases; unmatched junction nucleotides: 4. CDR3 loop: CASSRQGAEQFF. DNA of the CDR3: TGCGCCAGCAGCAGACAGGGTGCTGAGCAGTTCTTC.

This chain joins TRBV5-1 and TRBJ2-7; TRBD1 matches at 9 bases. With 3 bases clipped from V and 2 bases from J, the junction kept 12 bases outside the gene matches. The germline CDR1 and CDR2 sequences are SGHRS and YFSETQ. There are 17 residues in the CDR3. CDR3 amino acids: CASSSRPPGQGTYEQYF. CDR3 bases: TGCGCCAGCAGCTCACGGCCCCCGGGACAGGGCACCTACGAGCAGTACTTC.

This chain uses TRBV5-1 with TRBJ1-1; 7 nucleotides match TRBD1. The V segment lost 5 bases and the J segment 3 bases; nucleotides outside the gene matches: 10. The CDR3 length is 15 residues. Germline assignment: CDR1 SGHRS and CDR2 YFSETQ. The CDR3 DNA reads TGCGCCAGCAGTTACCGACAGGGCGGGGACACTGAAGCTTTCTTT. Translation gives CASSYRQGGDTEAFF. The full variable domain, its missing parts supplied by reference TRBV5-1 and TRBJ1-1, is KAGVTQTPRYLIKTRGQQVTLSCSPISGHRSVSWYQQTPGQGLQFLFEYFSETQRNKGNFPGRFSGRQFSNSRSEMNVSTLELGDSALYLCASSYRQGGDTEAFFGQGTRLTVV.

The chain uses TRBV6-5 and TRBJ1-4; 8 bases are a match to TRBD1. The J segment lost 5 bases and the V segment lost 6 bases, leaving 8 bases of the junction unmatched. This CDR3 has 15 amino acids. Germline lookup yields CDR1 MNHEY and CDR2 SVGAGI. The CDR3 loop reads CASRGRDRRNEKLFF. In DNA form, the CDR3 reads TGTGCCAGCAGAGGGCGGGACAGGAGGAATGAAAAACTGTTTTTT.

The V and J genes are TRBV5-1 and TRBJ2-7; weak D call: TRBD2 (5 bases). CDR3 length: 15 residues. V was cut by 4 bases and J by 1 base, with 15 bases left in between. Germline-derived CDR1 and CDR2 are SGHRS and YFSETQ. Here the CDR3 DNA reads TGCGCCAGCAGCAAAGCGGTTGATAATTCCTACGAGCAGTACTTC. This sequence encodes CASSKAVDNSYEQYF.

In the case of this clone: The same CDR3 is also encoded by other DNA sequences in this sample. The V call is TRBV5-1, the J call TRBJ1-1, with TRBD1 identical over 8 bases. Germline V gene data show CDR1 as SGHRS and CDR2 as YFSETQ. The CDR3 extends over 14 amino acids. Losses at the gene ends were 1 base for V and 2 bases for J; bases not matched to a gene: 1. The CDR3 region is CASSLSGGNTEAFF. The CDR3 DNA sequence: TGCGCCAGCAGCTTGTCAGGGGGCAACACTGAAGCTTTCTTT.

This chain uses TRBV7-2 with TRBJ2-7, with 9 bases aligning to TRBD2. Trimming at V came to 5 bases and at J to 3 bases, leaving 8 bases not matched to a gene. The CDR3 runs 15 residues. The germline gives CDR1 SGHTA, CDR2 FQGNSA. The CDR3: CASSHAQTSGYEQYF. Here the CDR3 DNA reads TGTGCCAGCAGCCACGCCCAGACTAGCGGCTACGAGCAGTACTTC.

CDR3 in DNA: TGTGCCAGCACACCATTTCTGCTAGCGGGAGGGAATGAGCAGTTCTTC. Translated: CASTPFLLAGGNEQFF. The chain recombines TRBV7-9 with TRBJ2-1; 12 nucleotides line up with TRBD2. Germline-derived CDR1 and CDR2 are SEHNR and FQNEAQ (reference sequence). This CDR3 is built from 16 residues. The J segment lost 7 bases and the V segment lost 7 bases, leaving 11 bases of the junction unmatched.

Concerning this clone: This same CDR3 is encoded by further DNA sequences in the sample. This chain connects TRBV30 to TRBJ1-2, with D perhaps matching TRBD1 (6 bases). Germline CDR1 and CDR2: GTSNPN and SVGIG (reference sequence). The CDR3 runs 11 residues. V lost 5 bases, J lost 2 bases, and 6 bases lay in between. The CDR3 is CAWGQNYGYTF. The CDR3 DNA sequence: TGTGCCTGGGGACAGAACTATGGCTACACCTTC.

This chain links TRBV11-3 with TRBJ2-7; TRBD1 might be the D (6 bases). Trimming pared 6 bases from V and 3 bases from J, leaving 24 bases between. The germline gives CDR1 SGHNT, CDR2 YENEEA. The CDR3 has 17 amino acids. In DNA, the CDR3 is TGTGCCAGCAGTCAACATCGAGGGGGTTGGGGGAACTACGAGCAGTACTTC. Its protein product is CASSQHRGGWGNYEQYF.

V and J are TRBV7-8 and TRBJ1-1; D possibly corresponds to TRBD1 (5 bases). V was trimmed by 6 bases and J by 1 base, leaving 15 bases between them. The CDR3 consists of 15 residues. From germline, CDR1 is SGHVS and CDR2 FQNEAQ. CDR3 loop: CASSRDRTGNTEAFF. CDR3 in DNA: TGTGCCAGCAGTCGAGACAGAACAGGGAACACTGAAGCTTTCTTT.

This chain joins TRBV27 and TRBJ2-5; possible D gene TRBD1, 6 bases. The V end lost 5 bases, the J end lost 7 bases, and 20 bases lay between the germline ends. The CDR3 has 15 amino acids. Germline assignment: CDR1 MNHEY and CDR2 SMNVEV (reference sequence). The CDR3 nucleotides read TGTGCCAGCAGTCTCCGGACAGCCCCAACAGGGACCCAGTACTTC. Translating it yields CASSLRTAPTGTQYF.

This chain uses TRBV18 with TRBJ2-1; 7 bases agree with TRBD2. CDR1 and CDR2 from the germline V gene are KGHSH and LQKENI. V was pared by 1 base and J by 0 bases, with 12 bases of the junction left unmatched. CDR3 length: 19 residues. CDR3 in amino acids: CASSPRNSGPASSYNEQFF. The CDR3 region has the DNA TGTGCCAGCTCACCACGGAATAGCGGGCCTGCTAGCTCCTACAATGAGCAGTTCTTC.

V usage is TRBV19 and J usage is TRBJ1-2, with 8 positions matching TRBD1. Looked up from germline, CDR1 is LNHDA and CDR2 is SQIVND (reference sequence). This CDR3 has 14 amino acids. V lost 9 bases and J lost 4; bases outside the gene matches: 10. This CDR3 is CASRTGPHPYGYTF. The CDR3 bases are TGTGCCAGCCGGACAGGGCCTCATCCCTATGGCTACACCTTC.

The chain combines TRBV9 with TRBJ1-6; no reliable D call. V gave up 4 bases and J gave up 10 bases, with 18 bases separating them. In germline, CDR1 is SGDLS, CDR2 YYNGEE. CDR3 length: 15 amino acids. The CDR3 loop is CASSSGGPEGSPLHF. The CDR3 bases are TGTGCCAGCAGCTCGGGAGGCCCGGAGGGATCACCCCTCCACTTT.

The chain is built from TRBV5-1 and TRBJ2-3; D gene ambiguous. The CDR3 length is 16 residues. V was cut by 0 bases and J by 0 bases, with 11 bases left in between. Looked up from germline, CDR1 is SGHRS and CDR2 is YFSETQ. The DNA for the CDR3 is TGCGCCAGCAGCTTGGTGATGGCTCCTAGCACAGATACGCAGTATTTT. Translated: CASSLVMAPSTDTQYF.

The chain employs TRBV7-2 and TRBJ2-7; 11 bases are a match to TRBD2. V gave up 5 bases and J gave up 6 bases; unmatched junction bases: 3. There are 13 residues in the CDR3. In germline, CDR1 is SGHTA, CDR2 FQGNSA. CDR3 DNA sequence: TGTGCCAGCAGCAGACTAGCGGGACGCGAGCAGTACTTC. Translating it yields CASSRLAGREQYF.

The chain combines TRBV9 with TRBJ2-2; D ambiguous. CDR1 SGDLS and CDR2 YYNGEE come from the germline V gene. V was trimmed by 3 bases and J by 6 bases, leaving 12 bases between them. This CDR3 contains 14 residues. This CDR3 is CASSGQASAGELFF. CDR3 sequence (DNA): TGTGCCAGCAGCGGGCAGGCTTCGGCCGGGGAGCTGTTTTTT.

This chain joins TRBV29-1 and TRBJ2-1, with 7 bases lining up with TRBD1. The CDR3 runs to 14 residues. The trim removed 5 bases at V and 6 bases at J, leaving 10 bases unmatched. The germline V gene has CDR1 SQVTM and CDR2 ANQGSEA. CDR3 amino acids: CSVFGRQGSNEQFF. The CDR3 bases are TGCAGCGTTTTCGGAAGACAGGGTTCCAATGAGCAGTTCTTC.